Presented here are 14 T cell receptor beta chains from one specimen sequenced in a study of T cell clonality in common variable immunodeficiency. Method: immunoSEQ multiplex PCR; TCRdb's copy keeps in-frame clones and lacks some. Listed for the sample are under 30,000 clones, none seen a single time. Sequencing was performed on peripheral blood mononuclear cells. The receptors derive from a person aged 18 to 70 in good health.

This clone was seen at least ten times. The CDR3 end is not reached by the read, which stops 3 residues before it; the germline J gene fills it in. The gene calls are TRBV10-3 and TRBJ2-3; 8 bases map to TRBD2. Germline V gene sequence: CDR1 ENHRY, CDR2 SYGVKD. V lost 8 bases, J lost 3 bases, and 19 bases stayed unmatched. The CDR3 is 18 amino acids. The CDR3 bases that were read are TGTGCCATCGGAGGGGGGAACAAACTCGGGACTAGAACAGATACG. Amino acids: CAIGGGNKLGTRTDT. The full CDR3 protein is CAIGGGNKLGTRTDTQYF.

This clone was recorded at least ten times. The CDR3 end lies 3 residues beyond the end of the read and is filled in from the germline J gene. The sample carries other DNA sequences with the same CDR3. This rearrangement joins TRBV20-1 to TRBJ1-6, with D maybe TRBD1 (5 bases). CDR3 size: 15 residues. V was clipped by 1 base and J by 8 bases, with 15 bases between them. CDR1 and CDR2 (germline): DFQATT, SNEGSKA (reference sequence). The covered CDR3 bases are TGCAGTGCTAGAGTTTCGGGGGTTTATGATTCACCC. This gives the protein CSARVSGVYDSP. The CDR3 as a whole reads CSARVSGVYDSPLHF.

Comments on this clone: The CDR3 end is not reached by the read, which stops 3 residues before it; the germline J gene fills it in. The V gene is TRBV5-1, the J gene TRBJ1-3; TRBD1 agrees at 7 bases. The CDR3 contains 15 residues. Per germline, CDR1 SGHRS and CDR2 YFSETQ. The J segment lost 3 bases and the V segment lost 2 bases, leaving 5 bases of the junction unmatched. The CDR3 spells CASSFIGGNGNTIYF. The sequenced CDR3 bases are TGCGCCAGCAGCTTCATAGGGGGCAATGGAAACACC.

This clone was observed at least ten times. CDR3 DNA (partial): TGTGCCATCAGTGAGTCGGGGGGGCTCAACTATGGC. It specifies CAISESGGLNYG. The full CDR3 protein reads CAISESGGLNYGYTF. The J gene is TRBJ1-2, the V gene TRBV10-3; a weak D match, TRBD1 (6 bases). The read ends 3 residues before the CDR3 terminus; that terminus is restored from the germline J gene. The CDR3 contains 15 residues. The V and J ends lost 0 bases and 2 bases respectively, with 10 bases between them. Per the germline V gene, CDR1 is ENHRY and CDR2 is SYGVKD.

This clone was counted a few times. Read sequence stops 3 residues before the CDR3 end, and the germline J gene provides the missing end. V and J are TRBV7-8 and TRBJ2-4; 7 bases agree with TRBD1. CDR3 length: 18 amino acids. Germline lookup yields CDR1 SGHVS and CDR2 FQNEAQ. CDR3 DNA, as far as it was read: TGTGCCAGCAGCTTCCGCCTGACAGGGTCCCAACTTTATTATGGT. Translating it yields CASSFRLTGSQLYYG. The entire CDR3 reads CASSFRLTGSQLYYGQYF.

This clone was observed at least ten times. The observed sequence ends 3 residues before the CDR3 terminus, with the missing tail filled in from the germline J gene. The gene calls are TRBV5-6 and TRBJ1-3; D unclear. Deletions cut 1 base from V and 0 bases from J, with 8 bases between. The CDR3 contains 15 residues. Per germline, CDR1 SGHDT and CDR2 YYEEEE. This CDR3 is CASSLMSYSGNTIYF. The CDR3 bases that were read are TGTGCCAGCAGCTTGATGTCCTACTCTGGAAACACC. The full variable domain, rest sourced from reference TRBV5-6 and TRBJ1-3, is DAGVTQSPTHLIKTRGQQVTLRCSPKSGHDTVSWYQQALGQGPQFIFQYYEEEERQRGNFPDRFSGHQFPNYSSELNVNALLLGDSALYLCASSLMSYSGNTIYFGEGSWLTVV.

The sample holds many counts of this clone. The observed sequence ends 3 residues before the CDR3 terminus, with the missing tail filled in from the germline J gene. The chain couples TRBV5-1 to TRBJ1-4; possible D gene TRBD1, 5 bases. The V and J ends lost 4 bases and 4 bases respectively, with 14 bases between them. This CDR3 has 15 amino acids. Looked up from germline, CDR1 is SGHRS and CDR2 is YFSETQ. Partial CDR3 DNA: TGCGCCAGCAGCACATCAATGGGGCATAATGAAAAA. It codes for CASSTSMGHNEK. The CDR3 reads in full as CASSTSMGHNEKLFF.

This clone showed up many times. CDR3 region: CAWSGPRGGIRANEKLFF. The CDR3 bases that were read are TGTGCCTGGAGTGGCCCCAGGGGCGGCATTAGGGCTAATGAAAAA. This chain links TRBV30 with TRBJ1-4, with a possible D match to TRBD1 (6 bases). The CDR3 end lies 3 residues beyond the end of the read and is filled in from the germline J gene. CDR1 and CDR2 (germline): GTSNPN, SVGIG (reference sequence). CDR3 size: 18 residues. Trimming took 1 base from V and 3 from J, leaving 21 bases between them. The full variable domain, its missing parts supplied by reference TRBV30 and TRBJ1-4, is SQTIHQWPATLVQPVGSPLSLECTVEGTSNPNLYWYRQAAGRGLQLLFYSVGIGQISSEVPQNLSASRPQDRQFILSSKKLLLSDSGFYLCAWSGPRGGIRANEKLFFGSGTQLSVL.

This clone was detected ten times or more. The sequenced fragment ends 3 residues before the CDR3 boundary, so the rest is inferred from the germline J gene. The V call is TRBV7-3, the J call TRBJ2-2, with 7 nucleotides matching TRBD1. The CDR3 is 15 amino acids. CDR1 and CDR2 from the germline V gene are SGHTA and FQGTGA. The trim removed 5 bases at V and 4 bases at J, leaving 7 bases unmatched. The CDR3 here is CASSVQGTLTGELFF. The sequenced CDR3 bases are TGTGCCAGCAGCGTACAGGGGACCCTCACCGGGGAG.

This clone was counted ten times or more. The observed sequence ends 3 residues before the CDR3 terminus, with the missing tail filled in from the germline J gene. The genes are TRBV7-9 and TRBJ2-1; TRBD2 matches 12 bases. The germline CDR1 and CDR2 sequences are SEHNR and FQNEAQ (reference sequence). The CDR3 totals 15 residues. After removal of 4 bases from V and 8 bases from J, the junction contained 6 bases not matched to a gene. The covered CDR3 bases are TGTGCCAGCAGCTACCCGGGACTAGCGGGTCATGAG. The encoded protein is CASSYPGLAGHE. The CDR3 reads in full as CASSYPGLAGHEQFF. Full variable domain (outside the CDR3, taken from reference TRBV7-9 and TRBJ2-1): DTGVSQNPRHKITKRGQNVTFRCDPISEHNRLYWYRQTLGQGPEFLTYFQNEAQLEKSRLLSDRFSAERPKGSFSTLEIQRTEQGDSAMYLCASSYPGLAGHEQFFGPGTRLTVL.

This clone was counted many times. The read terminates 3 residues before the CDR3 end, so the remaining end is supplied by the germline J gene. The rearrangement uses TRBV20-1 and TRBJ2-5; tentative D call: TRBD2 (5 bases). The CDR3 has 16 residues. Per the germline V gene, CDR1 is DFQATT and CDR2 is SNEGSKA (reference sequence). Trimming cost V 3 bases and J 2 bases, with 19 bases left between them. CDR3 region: CSASTHLPSGQETQYF. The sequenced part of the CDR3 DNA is TGCAGTGCTAGCACCCACCTCCCTTCGGGGCAAGAGACC.

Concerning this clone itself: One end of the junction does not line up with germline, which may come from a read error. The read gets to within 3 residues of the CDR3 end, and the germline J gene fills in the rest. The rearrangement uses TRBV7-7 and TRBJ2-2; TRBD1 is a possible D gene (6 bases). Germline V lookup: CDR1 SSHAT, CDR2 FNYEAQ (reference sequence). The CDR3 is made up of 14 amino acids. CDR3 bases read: TGTGCTAGCAGCCGAGAAAGGGGGTCTGGGGAG. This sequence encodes CASSRERGSGE. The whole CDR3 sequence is CASSRERGSGELFF.

The CDR3 loop is CASSFPDGQDTYNEQFF. Incomplete CDR3 DNA: TGCGCCAGCAGCTTCCCCGACGGACAGGATACCTACAATGAG. The rearrangement joins TRBV5-1 to TRBJ2-1; TRBD1 agrees at 7 bases. The CDR3 is cut off 3 residues early in the read; its end comes from the germline J gene. The V gene's germline CDR1 is SGHRS and CDR2 YFSETQ. The length of the CDR3 is 17 residues. The V gene end was trimmed by 2 bases and the J gene end by 2 bases; junction bases not matched to a gene: 10.

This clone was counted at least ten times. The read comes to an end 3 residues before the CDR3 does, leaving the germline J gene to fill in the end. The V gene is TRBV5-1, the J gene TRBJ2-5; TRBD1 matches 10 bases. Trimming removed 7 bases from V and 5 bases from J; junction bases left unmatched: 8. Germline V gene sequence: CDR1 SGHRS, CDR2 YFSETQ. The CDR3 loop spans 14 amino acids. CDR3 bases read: TGCGCCAGCTGCAACGGGACAGGGGCTGAGACC. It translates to CASCNGTGAET. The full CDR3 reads CASCNGTGAETQYF.